These 2 T cell receptor beta chains came from one sample sequenced in a study of technical replicates of blood from a handful of donors. The repertoire was sequenced with immunoSEQ multiplex PCR; TCRdb's copy has only in-frame clones and lacks some. The sample includes under 100,000 clones, 90% to 97% of them seen just once. The sample taken for sequencing was T cells isolated from PBMCs. The receptor source for this set is a human donor in good health.

The rearrangement links TRBV10-3 to TRBJ1-2; 8 positions match TRBD1. Trimming cost V 2 bases and J 4 bases; bases outside gene matches: 12. Germline CDR1 reads ENHRY; CDR2 reads SYGVKD. The CDR3 runs 17 residues. DNA for the CDR3: TGTGCCATCAGTGAGAGGACAGGGACATCCTCCTTCTATGGCTACACCTTC. It translates to CAISERTGTSSFYGYTF.

The CDR3 protein is CASSPQEDRQHEQYF. The CDR3 DNA follows: TGTGCCAGCAGCCCACAGGAGGACAGGCAACACGAGCAGTACTTC. The V gene is TRBV21-1, the J gene TRBJ2-7; no DNA check was done on the table's D call, TRBD1. TRBV21-1 is given as a pseudogene. CDR3 length: 15 residues.